This T cell receptor beta chain was found in a study of somatic mutations in cytotoxic T cells in rheumatoid arthritis. About the research overall: Collection of patient blood (approximately 30 ml EDTA) took place right after diagnosis, before any treatment.

TCRdb's copy holds only in-frame clones and misses some; the assay was immunoSEQ multiplex PCR. The repertoire holds about 9,600 clones, with around four fifths as singletons. The length of the CDR3 is 14 residues. Germline V lookup: CDR1 MNHEY, CDR2 SVGAGI. The V and J ends lost 2 bases and 2 bases, in that order; junction bases with no gene match: 3. The CD4+ and CD8+ fractions came from positive magnetic bead selection and were purity-checked by flow cytometry. The sequencing sample was made of CD8+ T cells sorted from blood. This receptor was identified in an adult with rheumatoid arthritis. The chain employs TRBV6-5 and TRBJ2-7; 7 nucleotides match TRBD2. The CDR3 nucleotides are TGTGCCAGCAGTTACGGGGGGGTCGCCTACGAGCAGTACTTC. It translates to CASSYGGVAYEQYF.